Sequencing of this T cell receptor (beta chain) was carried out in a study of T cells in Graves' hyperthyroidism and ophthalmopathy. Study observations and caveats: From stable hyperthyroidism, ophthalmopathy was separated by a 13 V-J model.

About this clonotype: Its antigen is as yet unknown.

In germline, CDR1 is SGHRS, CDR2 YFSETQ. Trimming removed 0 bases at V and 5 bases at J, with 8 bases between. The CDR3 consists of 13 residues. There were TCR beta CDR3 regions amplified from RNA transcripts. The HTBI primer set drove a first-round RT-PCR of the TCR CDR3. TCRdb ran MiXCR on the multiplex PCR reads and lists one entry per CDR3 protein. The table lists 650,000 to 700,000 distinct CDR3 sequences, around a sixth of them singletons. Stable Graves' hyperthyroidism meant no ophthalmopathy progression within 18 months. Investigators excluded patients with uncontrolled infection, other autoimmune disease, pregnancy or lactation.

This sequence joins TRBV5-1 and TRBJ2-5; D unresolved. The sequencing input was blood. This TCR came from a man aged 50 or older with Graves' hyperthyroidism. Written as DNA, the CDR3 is TGCGCCAGCAGCTTGGAGGGTATTGAGACCCAGTACTTC. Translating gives CASSLEGIETQYF.